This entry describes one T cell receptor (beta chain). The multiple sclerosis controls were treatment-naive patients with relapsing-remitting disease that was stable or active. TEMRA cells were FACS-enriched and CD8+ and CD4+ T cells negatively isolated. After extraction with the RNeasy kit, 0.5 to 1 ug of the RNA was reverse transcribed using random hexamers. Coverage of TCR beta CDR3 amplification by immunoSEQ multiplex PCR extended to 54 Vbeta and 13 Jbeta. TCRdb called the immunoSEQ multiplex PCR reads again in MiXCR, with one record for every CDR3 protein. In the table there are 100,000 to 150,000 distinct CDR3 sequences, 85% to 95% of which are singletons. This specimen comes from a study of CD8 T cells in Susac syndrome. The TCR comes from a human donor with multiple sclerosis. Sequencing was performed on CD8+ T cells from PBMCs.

The CDR3 nucleotides are TGTGCCAGCAGCCGGAGCGGGGGGAAAACCGGGGAGCTGTTTTTT. Translated: CASSRSGGKTGELFF. This chain links TRBV11-2 with TRBJ2-2; 9 bases are shared with TRBD2. This CDR3 is 15 amino acids long. The germline gives CDR1 SGHAT, CDR2 FQNNGV. Losses at the gene ends were 5 bases for V and 5 bases for J; bases not matched to a gene: 6.